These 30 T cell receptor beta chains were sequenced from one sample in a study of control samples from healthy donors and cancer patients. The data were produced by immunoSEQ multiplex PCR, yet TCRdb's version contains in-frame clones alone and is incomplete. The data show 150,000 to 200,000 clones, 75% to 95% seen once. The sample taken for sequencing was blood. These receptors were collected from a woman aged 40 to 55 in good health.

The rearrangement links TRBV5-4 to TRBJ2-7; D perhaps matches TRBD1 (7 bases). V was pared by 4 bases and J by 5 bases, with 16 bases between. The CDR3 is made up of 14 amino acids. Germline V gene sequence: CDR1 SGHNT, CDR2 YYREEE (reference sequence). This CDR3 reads CASSPGGTANEQYF. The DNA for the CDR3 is TGTGCCAGCAGCCCAGGCGGGACAGCCAACGAGCAGTACTTC.

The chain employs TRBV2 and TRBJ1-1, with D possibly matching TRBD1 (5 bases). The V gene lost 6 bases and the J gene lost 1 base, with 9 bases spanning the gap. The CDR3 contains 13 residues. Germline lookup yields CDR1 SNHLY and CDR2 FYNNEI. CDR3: CASRDKRNTEAFF. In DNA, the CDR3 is TGTGCCAGCAGGGACAAAAGGAACACTGAAGCTTTCTTT.

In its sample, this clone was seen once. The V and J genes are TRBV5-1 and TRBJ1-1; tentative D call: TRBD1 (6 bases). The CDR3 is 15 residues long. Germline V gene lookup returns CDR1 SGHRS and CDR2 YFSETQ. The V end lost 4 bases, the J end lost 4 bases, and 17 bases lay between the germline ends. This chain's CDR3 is CASSLSWGQGTEAFF. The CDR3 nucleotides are TGCGCCAGCAGCCTCTCTTGGGGGCAAGGCACTGAAGCTTTCTTT. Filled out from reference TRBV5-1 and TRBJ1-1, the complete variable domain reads KAGVTQTPRYLIKTRGQQVTLSCSPISGHRSVSWYQQTPGQGLQFLFEYFSETQRNKGNFPGRFSGRQFSNSRSEMNVSTLELGDSALYLCASSLSWGQGTEAFFGQGTRLTVV.

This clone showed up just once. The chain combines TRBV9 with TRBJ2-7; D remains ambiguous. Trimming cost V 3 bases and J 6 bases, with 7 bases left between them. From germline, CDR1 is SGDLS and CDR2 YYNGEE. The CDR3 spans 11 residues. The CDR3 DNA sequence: TGTGCCAGCAGCGGGGGTGGCGAGCAGTACTTC. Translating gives CASSGGGEQYF.

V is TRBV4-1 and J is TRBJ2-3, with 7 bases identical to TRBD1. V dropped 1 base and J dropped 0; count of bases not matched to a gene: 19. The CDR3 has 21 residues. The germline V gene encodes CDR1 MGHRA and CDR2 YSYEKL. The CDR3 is CASSQVGTQTRGQSSTDTQYF. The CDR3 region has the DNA TGCGCCAGCAGCCAAGTGGGCACTCAAACCAGGGGACAGTCAAGCACAGATACGCAGTATTTT.

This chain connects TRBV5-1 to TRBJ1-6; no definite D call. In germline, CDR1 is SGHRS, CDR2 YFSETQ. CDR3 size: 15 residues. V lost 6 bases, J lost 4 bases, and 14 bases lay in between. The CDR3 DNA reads TGCGCCAGCACCCAGGACGCCTTATATAATTCACCCCTCCACTTT. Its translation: CASTQDALYNSPLHF.

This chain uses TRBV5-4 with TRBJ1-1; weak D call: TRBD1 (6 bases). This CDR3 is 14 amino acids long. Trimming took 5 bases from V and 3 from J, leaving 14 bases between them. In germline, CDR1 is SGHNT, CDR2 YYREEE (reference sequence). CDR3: CASRGGGLDTEAFF. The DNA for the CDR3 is TGTGCCAGCAGGGGAGGGGGGCTAGACACTGAAGCTTTCTTT.

The CDR3 reads CASSRFGPQHF. The CDR3 nucleotides read TGTGCCAGCAGCCGTTTTGGGCCCCAGCATTTT. This rearrangement joins TRBV2 to TRBJ1-5; no definite D call. V lost 6 bases, J lost 9 bases, and 9 bases lay in between. This CDR3 contains 11 residues. Germline assignment: CDR1 SNHLY and CDR2 FYNNEI. Using reference TRBV2 and TRBJ1-5 for the parts outside the CDR3, the full variable domain is EPEVTQTPSHQVTQMGQEVILRCVPISNHLYFYWYRQILGQKVEFLVSFYNNEISEKSEIFDDQFSVERPDGSNFTLKIRSTKLEDSAMYFCASSRFGPQHFGDGTRLSIL.

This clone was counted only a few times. In nucleotides, the CDR3 is TGTGCCAGCAGCGACCCACCGGGACAGGGATCTTCACCCCTCCACTTT. It encodes CASSDPPGQGSSPLHF. The chain employs TRBV5-4 and TRBJ1-6; the match to TRBD1 covers 9 bases. V was clipped by 4 bases and J by 9 bases; unmatched bases: 11. CDR1 is SGHNT and CDR2 is YYREEE in the germline V gene (reference sequence). This CDR3 has 16 amino acids.

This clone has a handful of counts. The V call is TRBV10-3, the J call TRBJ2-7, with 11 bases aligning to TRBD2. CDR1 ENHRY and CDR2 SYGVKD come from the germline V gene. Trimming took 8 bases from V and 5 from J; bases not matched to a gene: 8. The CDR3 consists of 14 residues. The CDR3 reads CAIAPSGGTDEQYF. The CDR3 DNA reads TGTGCCATCGCCCCTAGCGGGGGGACGGACGAGCAGTACTTC.

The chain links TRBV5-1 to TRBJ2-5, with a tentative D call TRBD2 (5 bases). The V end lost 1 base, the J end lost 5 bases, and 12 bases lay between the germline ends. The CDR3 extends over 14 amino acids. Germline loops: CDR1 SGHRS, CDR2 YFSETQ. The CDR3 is CASSLIRGDETQYF. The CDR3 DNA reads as TGCGCCAGCAGCTTGATTCGGGGAGACGAGACCCAGTACTTC.

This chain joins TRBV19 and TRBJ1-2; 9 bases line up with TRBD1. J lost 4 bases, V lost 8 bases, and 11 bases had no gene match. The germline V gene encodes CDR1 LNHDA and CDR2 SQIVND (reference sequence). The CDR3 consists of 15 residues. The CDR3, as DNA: TGTGCCAGTGTGGACGTACCGGGACAGGGCTATGGCTACACCTTC. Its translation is CASVDVPGQGYGYTF.

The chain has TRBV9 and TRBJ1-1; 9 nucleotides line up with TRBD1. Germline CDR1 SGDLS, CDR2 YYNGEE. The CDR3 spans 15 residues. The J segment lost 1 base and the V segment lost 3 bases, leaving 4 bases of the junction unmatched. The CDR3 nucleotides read TGTGCCAGCAGCGGACAGGGGGGAAAGAACACTGAAGCTTTCTTT. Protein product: CASSGQGGKNTEAFF.

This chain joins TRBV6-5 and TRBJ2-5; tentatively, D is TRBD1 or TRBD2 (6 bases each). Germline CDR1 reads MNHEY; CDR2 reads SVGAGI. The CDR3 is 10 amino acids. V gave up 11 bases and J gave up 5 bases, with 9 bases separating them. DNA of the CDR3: TGTGCCGGGGGGCGTGAGACCCAGTACTTC. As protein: CAGGRETQYF.

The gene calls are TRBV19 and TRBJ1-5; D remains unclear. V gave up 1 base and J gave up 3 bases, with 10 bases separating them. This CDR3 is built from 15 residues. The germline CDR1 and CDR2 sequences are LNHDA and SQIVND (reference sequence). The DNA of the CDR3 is TGTGCCAGTAGTATAGTTGACCGAACCAATCAGCCCCAGCATTTT. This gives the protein CASSIVDRTNQPQHF.

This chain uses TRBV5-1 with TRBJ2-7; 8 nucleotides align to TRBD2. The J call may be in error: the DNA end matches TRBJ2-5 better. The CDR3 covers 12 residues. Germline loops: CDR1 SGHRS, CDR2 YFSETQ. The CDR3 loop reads CASRVAGETQYF. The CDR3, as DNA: TGCGCCAGCCGAGTAGCGGGGGAGACCCAGTACTTC.

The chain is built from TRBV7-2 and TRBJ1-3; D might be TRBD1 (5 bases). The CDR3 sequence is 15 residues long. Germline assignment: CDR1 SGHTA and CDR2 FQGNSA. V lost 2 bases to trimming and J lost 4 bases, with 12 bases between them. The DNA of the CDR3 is TGTGCCAGCAGCTTAAGCCAGGGAGCAGGAAACACCATATATTTT. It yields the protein CASSLSQGAGNTIYF.

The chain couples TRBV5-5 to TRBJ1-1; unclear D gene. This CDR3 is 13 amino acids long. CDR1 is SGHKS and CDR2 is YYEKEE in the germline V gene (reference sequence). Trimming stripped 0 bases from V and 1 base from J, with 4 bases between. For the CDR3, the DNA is TGTGCCAGCAGCTTGGCACAGAACACTGAAGCTTTCTTT. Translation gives CASSLAQNTEAFF.

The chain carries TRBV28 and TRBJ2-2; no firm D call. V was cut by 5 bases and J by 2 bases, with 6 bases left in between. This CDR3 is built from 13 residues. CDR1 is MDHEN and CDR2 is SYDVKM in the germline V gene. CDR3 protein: CASSPQNTGELFF. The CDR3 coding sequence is TGTGCCAGCAGTCCACAAAACACCGGGGAGCTGTTTTTT. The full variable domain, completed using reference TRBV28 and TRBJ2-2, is DVKVTQSSRYLVKRTGEKVFLECVQDMDHENMFWYRQDPGLGLRLIYFSYDVKMKEKGDIPEGYSVSREKKERFSLILESASTNQTSMYLCASSPQNTGELFFGEGSRLTVL.

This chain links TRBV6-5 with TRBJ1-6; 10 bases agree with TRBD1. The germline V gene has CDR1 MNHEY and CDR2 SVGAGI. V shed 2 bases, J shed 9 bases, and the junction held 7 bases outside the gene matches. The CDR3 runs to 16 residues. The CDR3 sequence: CASSYADRGPSSPLHF. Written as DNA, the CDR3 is TGTGCCAGCAGTTACGCTGACAGGGGGCCTAGTTCACCCCTCCACTTT.

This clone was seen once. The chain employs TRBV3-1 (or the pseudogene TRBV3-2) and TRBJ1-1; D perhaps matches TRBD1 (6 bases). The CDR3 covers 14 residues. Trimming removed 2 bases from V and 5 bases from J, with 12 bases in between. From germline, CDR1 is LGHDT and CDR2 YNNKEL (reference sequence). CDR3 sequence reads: CASSQPGARTEAFF. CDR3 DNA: TGTGCCAGCAGCCAACCGGGGGCGCGGACTGAAGCTTTCTTT.

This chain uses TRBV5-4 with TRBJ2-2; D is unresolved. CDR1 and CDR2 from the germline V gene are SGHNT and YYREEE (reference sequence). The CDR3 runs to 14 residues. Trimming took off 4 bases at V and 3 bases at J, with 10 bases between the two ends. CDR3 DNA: TGTGCCAGCAGCCTCGACACCTACACCGGGGAGCTGTTTTTT. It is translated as CASSLDTYTGELFF. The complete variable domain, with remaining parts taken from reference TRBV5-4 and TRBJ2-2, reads ETGVTQSPTHLIKTRGQQVTLRCSSQSGHNTVSWYQQALGQGPQFIFQYYREEENGRGNFPPRFSGLQFPNYSSELNVNALELDDSALYLCASSLDTYTGELFFGEGSRLTVL.

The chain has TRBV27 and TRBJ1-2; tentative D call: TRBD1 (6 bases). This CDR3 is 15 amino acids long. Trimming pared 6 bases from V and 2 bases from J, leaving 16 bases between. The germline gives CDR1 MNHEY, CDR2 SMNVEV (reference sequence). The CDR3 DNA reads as TGTGCCAGCAGGCAAACGACAGGACCGAACTATGGCTACACCTTC. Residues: CASRQTTGPNYGYTF.

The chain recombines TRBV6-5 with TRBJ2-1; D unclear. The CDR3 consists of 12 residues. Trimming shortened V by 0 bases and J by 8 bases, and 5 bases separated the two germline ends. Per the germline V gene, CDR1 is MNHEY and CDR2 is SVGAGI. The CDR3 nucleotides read TGTGCCAGCAGTTACTCAAGGGATGAGCAGTTCTTC. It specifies CASSYSRDEQFF.

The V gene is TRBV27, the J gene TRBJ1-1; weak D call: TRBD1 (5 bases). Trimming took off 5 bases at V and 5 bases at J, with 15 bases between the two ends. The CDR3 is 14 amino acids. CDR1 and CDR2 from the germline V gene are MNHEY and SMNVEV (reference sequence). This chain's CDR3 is CASSPGTVGTEAFF. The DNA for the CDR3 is TGTGCCAGCAGTCCCGGGACGGTGGGGACTGAAGCTTTCTTT.

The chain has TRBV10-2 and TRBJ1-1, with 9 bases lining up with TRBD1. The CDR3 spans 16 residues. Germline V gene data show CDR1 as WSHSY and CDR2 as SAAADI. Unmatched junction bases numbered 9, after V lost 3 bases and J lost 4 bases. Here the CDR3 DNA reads TGCGCCAGCAGTGATCCGAGCGGGACAGGGTCCACTGAAGCTTTCTTT. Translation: CASSDPSGTGSTEAFF.

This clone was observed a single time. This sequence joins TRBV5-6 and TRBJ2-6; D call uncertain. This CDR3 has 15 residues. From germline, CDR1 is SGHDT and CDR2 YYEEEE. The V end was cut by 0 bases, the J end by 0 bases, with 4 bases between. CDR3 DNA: TGTGCCAGCAGCTTGGGAACCTCTGGGGCCAACGTCCTGACTTTC. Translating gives CASSLGTSGANVLTF.

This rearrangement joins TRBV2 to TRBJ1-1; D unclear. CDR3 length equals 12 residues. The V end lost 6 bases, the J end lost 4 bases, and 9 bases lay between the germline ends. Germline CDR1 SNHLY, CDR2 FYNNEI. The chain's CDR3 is CASREGSTEAFF. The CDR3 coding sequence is TGTGCCAGCAGAGAGGGAAGCACTGAAGCTTTCTTT.

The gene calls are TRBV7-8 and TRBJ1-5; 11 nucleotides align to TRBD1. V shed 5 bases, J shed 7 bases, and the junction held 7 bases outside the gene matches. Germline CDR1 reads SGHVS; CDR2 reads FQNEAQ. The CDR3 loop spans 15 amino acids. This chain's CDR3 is CASSPDRGRRQPQHF. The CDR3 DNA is TGTGCCAGCAGCCCGGACAGGGGGCGGAGGCAGCCCCAGCATTTT.

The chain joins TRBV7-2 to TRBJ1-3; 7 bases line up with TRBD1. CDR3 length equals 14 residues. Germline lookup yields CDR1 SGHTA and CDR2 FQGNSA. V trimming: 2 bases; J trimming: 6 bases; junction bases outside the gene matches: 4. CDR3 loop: CASSLRGQTNTIYF. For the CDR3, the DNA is TGTGCCAGCAGCTTACGGGGACAGACAAACACCATATATTTT. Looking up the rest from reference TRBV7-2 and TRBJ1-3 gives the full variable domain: GAGVSQSPSNKVTEKGKDVELRCDPISGHTALYWYRQSLGQGLEFLIYFQGNSAPDKSGLPSDRFSAERTGGSVSTLTIQRTQQEDSAVYLCASSLRGQTNTIYFGEGSWLTVV.